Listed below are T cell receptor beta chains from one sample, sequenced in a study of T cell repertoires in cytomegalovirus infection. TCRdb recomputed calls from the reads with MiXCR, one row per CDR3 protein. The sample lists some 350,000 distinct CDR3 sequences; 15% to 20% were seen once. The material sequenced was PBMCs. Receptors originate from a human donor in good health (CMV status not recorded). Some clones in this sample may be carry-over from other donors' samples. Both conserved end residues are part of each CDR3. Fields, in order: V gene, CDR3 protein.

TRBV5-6,CASSLSFGRSTGELFF
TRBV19,CASTTGYLYGYTF
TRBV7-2,CASSFLLGAAGGGNEQFF
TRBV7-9,CASSTPGRETQYF
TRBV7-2,CASSLSSANTEAFF
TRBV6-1,CASSYTGTSGYNEQFF
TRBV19,CASRTGLAGNEQFF
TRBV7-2,CASSFDRYQETQYF
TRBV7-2,CASSLEAGGHYEQYF
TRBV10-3,CAISQTGANSPLHF
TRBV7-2,CASSLVAGMETEAFF
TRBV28,CASSHSGTGGDEQYF
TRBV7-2,CASKDSGRYEQYF
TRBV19,CASGRWGQGNQPQHF
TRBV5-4,CASSLDTASTDTQYF
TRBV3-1,CASSQLAGTQYF
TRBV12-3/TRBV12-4,CASSLHRSGMGEQYF
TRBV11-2,CASSPDGDQPQHF
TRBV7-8,CASSLARWGAGELFF
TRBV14,CASSQATQGFGNTIYF
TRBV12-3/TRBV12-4,CASIMESTDTQYF
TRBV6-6,CASSAFSGEQPQHF
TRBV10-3,CAISELKGGNQPQHF
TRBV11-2,CASSPRPSETQYF
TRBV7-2,CASSLLSTALNTEAFF
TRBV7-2,CASSGYNEQFF
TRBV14,CASSQAGQAREAFF
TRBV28,CASSLTENTIYF
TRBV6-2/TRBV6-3,CASSRRPNSNQPQHF
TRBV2,CASSEAWTGELFF
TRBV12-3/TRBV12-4,CASSLRVSTDTQYF
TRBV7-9,CASRAAGRGEGGYTF
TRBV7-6,CASSTRGREKLFF
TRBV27,CASSKLAGVNNEQFF
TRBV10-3,CAIRQGSGTEAFF
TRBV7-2,CASSLKRYQETQYF
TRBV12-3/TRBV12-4,CASSYGKSGLATRGVAQETQYF
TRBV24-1,CATSDPGRGGIEQYF
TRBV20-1,CSAPRAYGYTF
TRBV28,CAIGGPSTDTQYF
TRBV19,CASSPGRLVQFF
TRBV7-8,CASSFALAGVETQYF
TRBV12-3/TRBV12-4,CASRGFFLQYF
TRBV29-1,CSAEIRPYEQYF
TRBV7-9,CASSRDRDNEKLFF
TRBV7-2,CASSFGGLTDTQYF
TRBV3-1,CASSPDSRGQNIRFGYTF
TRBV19,CASSSPRRTEAFF
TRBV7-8,CASSSLGGGNTIYF
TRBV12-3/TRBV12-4,CASSLGADTGELFF